One T cell receptor beta chain is described in this entry. The CDR3 is made up of 17 amino acids. Germline CDR1 is DFQATT and CDR2 is SNEGSKA (reference sequence). The V segment lost 0 bases and the J segment 3 bases; nucleotides outside the gene matches: 12. TCRbeta library construction was performed incorporating unique molecular identifiers. TCRdb called the PCR reads again in MiXCR, with one record for every CDR3 protein. In the table there are more than 450,000 distinct CDR3 sequences, around 18% of which are singletons. The record originates from a study of T-cell reconstitution after alpha-beta-depleted transplantation in children.

This chain joins TRBV20-1 and TRBJ2-7, with 9 bases aligning to TRBD2. The sequence was collected from a human donor who donated a stem cell graft to a child with acute lymphoblastic leukemia. The specimen was PBMCs from the stem cell graft donor, collected from the stem cell graft. CDR3 loop: CSARDWASGDPRYEQYF. CDR3 coding DNA: TGCAGTGCTAGAGATTGGGCTAGCGGGGACCCCCGCTACGAGCAGTACTTC.